The present entry profiles one T cell receptor beta chain with its context. Preparation of the TCRbeta library used unique molecular identifiers. Via MiXCR, TCRdb re-called the PCR reads, giving one row per CDR3 protein. The repertoire has some 590,000 distinct CDR3 sequences, about 10% of them found once; the top ten carry less than 5%. The data were taken from a study of T-cell reconstitution after alpha-beta-depleted transplantation in children. Germline lookup yields CDR1 SGHTA and CDR2 FQGTGA. V was pared by 3 bases and J by 7 bases, with 8 bases of the junction left unmatched. The CDR3 extends over 14 amino acids.

The sequences come from PBMCs from the stem cell graft donor, collected from the stem cell graft. J is TRBJ2-5 and V is TRBV7-3, with 7 bases lining up with TRBD2. The TCR comes from a human donor who donated a stem cell graft to a child with acute myeloid leukemia. This chain's CDR3 is CASSLLAGPGTQYF. CDR3 bases: TGTGCCAGCAGCTTGTTAGCGGGTCCGGGGACCCAGTACTTC.